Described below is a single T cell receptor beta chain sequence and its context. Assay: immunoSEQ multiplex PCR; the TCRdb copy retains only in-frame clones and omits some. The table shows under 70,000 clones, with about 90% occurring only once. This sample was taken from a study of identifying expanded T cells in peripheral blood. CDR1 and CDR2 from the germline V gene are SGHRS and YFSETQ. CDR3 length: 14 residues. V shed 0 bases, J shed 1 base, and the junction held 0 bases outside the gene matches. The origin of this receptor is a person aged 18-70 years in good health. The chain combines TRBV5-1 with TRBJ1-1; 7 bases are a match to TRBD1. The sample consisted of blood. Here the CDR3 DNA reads TGCGCCAGCAGCTTGGACAGGGGGAACACTGAAGCTTTCTTT. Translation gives CASSLDRGNTEAFF.